A single sample is the source of the 20 T cell receptor beta chains below, sequenced in a study of blood T cell repertoires in COVID-19. Clones were read by immunoSEQ multiplex PCR, and TCRdb kept only the in-frame ones, dropping some. Among about 190,000 clones listed, 85% to 90% were seen once. Sequenced sample: PBMCs or T cells enriched from blood (not recorded which). Receptors were obtained from a woman aged 40-49 years in a cohort exposed to, infected with or recovered from COVID-19 (not recorded which).

This clone was detected a few times. This chain links TRBV27 with TRBJ2-1; TRBD2 matches at 8 bases. Trimming removed 7 bases from V and 8 bases from J; junction bases left unmatched: 10. Per the germline V gene, CDR1 is MNHEY and CDR2 is SMNVEV (reference sequence). The CDR3 totals 14 residues. The DNA for the CDR3 is TGTGCCAGCACCCGCCGGGGGGGAGGGCATGAGCAGTTCTTC. It codes for CASTRRGGGHEQFF.

CDR3: CASRPQGGGQPQHF. DNA of the CDR3: TGTGCCAGTAGACCACAGGGGGGAGGTCAGCCCCAGCATTTT. The rearrangement uses TRBV19 and TRBJ1-5, with 8 bases identical to TRBD1. The trim removed 6 bases at V and 6 bases at J, leaving 7 bases unmatched. CDR1 is LNHDA and CDR2 is SQIVND in the germline V gene (reference sequence). The CDR3 has 14 residues.

The rearrangement uses TRBV12-1 and TRBJ1-5; the D call in the table, TRBD1, was not verified against the DNA. TRBV12-1 represents a pseudogene. The CDR3 has 16 amino acids. The CDR3 DNA reads TGTGCCAGCAGCTTTGGAACCTCAGAAAGCAATCAGCCCCAGCATTTT. Protein product: CASSFGTSESNQPQHF.

This chain joins TRBV5-8 and TRBJ2-6; D is perhaps TRBD1 (6 bases). The CDR3 runs to 18 residues. From germline, CDR1 is SGHTS and CDR2 YDEGEE. V lost 3 bases, J lost 0 bases, and 16 bases lay in between. This CDR3 is CASSYELGATSGANVLTF. In DNA, the CDR3 is TGTGCCAGCAGCTATGAATTGGGGGCGACCTCTGGGGCCAACGTCCTGACTTTC. Full variable domain (missing parts from reference TRBV5-8 and TRBJ2-6): EAGVTQSPTHLIKTRGQQATLRCSPISGHTSVYWYQQALGLGLQFLLWYDEGEERNRGNFPPRFSGRQFPNYSSELNVNALELEDSALYLCASSYELGATSGANVLTFGAGSRLTVL.

The J gene is TRBJ2-5, the V gene TRBV3-1 (or the pseudogene TRBV3-2), with 8 bases aligning to TRBD2. Germline values: CDR1 LGHDT, CDR2 YNNKEL (reference sequence). This CDR3 comprises 16 residues. Trimming cost V 3 bases and J 1 base; bases outside gene matches: 7. The CDR3 coding sequence is TGTGCCAGCAGCCACCCACTAGCGGCAGCCCAAGAGACCCAGTACTTC. Translated: CASSHPLAAAQETQYF.

The rearrangement joins TRBV4-2 to TRBJ1-1; a weak D match, TRBD1 (6 bases). Germline-derived CDR1 and CDR2 are LGHNA and YNFKEQ. With 4 bases removed from V and 1 base from J, the gap between germline ends came to 16 bases. The CDR3 sequence is 16 residues long. The CDR3 protein is CASSPQGDRENTEAFF. CDR3 nucleotide sequence: TGTGCCAGCAGCCCACAGGGAGATAGGGAGAACACTGAAGCTTTCTTT.

V usage is TRBV15 and J usage is TRBJ2-3, with a possible D match to TRBD2 (6 bases). V was shortened by 0 bases and J by 0 bases, with 13 bases between the two germline ends. Germline V CDR1 and CDR2: LNHNV, YYDKDF (reference sequence). The CDR3 is 17 residues long. The CDR3 DNA reads as TGTGCCACCAGCAGAGATCTGGAGGGCTTGAGCACAGATACGCAGTATTTT. Amino acid sequence: CATSRDLEGLSTDTQYF.

The chain employs TRBV4-1 and TRBJ1-2; D possibly corresponds to TRBD1 (5 bases). This CDR3 spans 14 amino acids. Germline-derived CDR1 and CDR2 are MGHRA and YSYEKL. Trimming left V 4 bases short and J 6 bases short, with 15 bases between. CDR3 sequence: CASSRPPGNHGYTF. In nucleotides, the CDR3 is TGCGCCAGCAGCCGCCCTCCAGGGAACCATGGCTACACCTTC.

The chain joins TRBV9 to TRBJ1-2, with 12 bases fitting TRBD1. The CDR3 is 14 amino acids. With V trimmed by 6 bases and J by 8 bases, 8 bases remained unmatched. Germline V lookup: CDR1 SGDLS, CDR2 YYNGEE. DNA for the CDR3: TGTGCCAGCAAAGGGACAGGGGGCGCGCAGGGCTACACCTTC. It is translated as CASKGTGGAQGYTF.

The table lists this clone with a few counts. V and J are TRBV27 and TRBJ2-1; 8 nucleotides align to TRBD1. V gave up 2 bases and J gave up 4 bases; unmatched junction bases: 4. The CDR3 has 15 residues. Germline loops: CDR1 MNHEY, CDR2 SMNVEV (reference sequence). CDR3 amino acids: CASSLRTGNYNEQFF. CDR3 nucleotides: TGTGCCAGCAGTTTACGGACAGGGAATTACAATGAGCAGTTCTTC.

The chain uses TRBV27 and TRBJ2-7, with 8 bases lining up with TRBD1. The CDR3 consists of 16 residues. The V and J ends lost 4 bases and 3 bases, in that order; junction bases with no gene match: 11. Germline CDR1 is MNHEY and CDR2 is SMNVEV (reference sequence). The CDR3 DNA follows: TGTGCCAGCAGTTCACCCCTGACAGGGGAGCTCTACGAGCAGTACTTC. This codes for CASSSPLTGELYEQYF.

This clone has only one observation. The chain joins TRBV30 to TRBJ1-5, with 8 bases lining up with TRBD1. The junction had 6 bases not matched to a gene; V was cut back by 1 base and J by 7 bases. CDR3 size: 14 residues. The germline gives CDR1 GTSNPN, CDR2 SVGIG (reference sequence). The CDR3 sequence: CAWSGQGLWQPQHF. The CDR3 DNA reads TGTGCCTGGAGTGGACAGGGGCTCTGGCAGCCCCAGCATTTT.

The V gene is TRBV11-2, the J gene TRBJ1-2, with D possibly matching TRBD1 (6 bases). CDR1 and CDR2 from the germline V gene are SGHAT and FQNNGV. The CDR3 totals 15 residues. V dropped 4 bases and J dropped 2 bases, with 14 bases sitting between them. In DNA form, the CDR3 reads TGTGCCAGCAGCTCAAAACAGGGCTTCAACTATGGCTACACCTTC. Its protein is CASSSKQGFNYGYTF. Full variable domain (missing parts from reference TRBV11-2 and TRBJ1-2): EAGVAQSPRYKIIEKRQSVAFWCNPISGHATLYWYQQILGQGPKLLIQFQNNGVVDDSQLPKDRFSAERLKGVDSTLKIQPAKLEDSAVYLCASSSKQGFNYGYTFGSGTRLTVV.

The chain has TRBV3-1 (or the pseudogene TRBV3-2) and TRBJ2-3, with D tentatively TRBD2 (6 bases). CDR1 is LGHDT, CDR2 YNNKEL, per germline (reference sequence). CDR3 length: 15 amino acids. V lost 6 bases, J lost 4 bases, and 17 bases lay in between. The CDR3 reads CASSQPRGMADTQYF. Written as DNA, the CDR3 is TGTGCCAGCAGTCAGCCGCGCGGGATGGCAGATACGCAGTATTTT.

The rearrangement joins TRBV4-2 to TRBJ2-2; 7 bases line up with TRBD1. V dropped 4 bases and J dropped 6; count of bases not matched to a gene: 11. The germline V gene encodes CDR1 LGHNA and CDR2 YNFKEQ. The CDR3 is 16 residues long. This chain's CDR3 is CASSPRDSQEAGELFF. In nucleotides, the CDR3 is TGTGCCAGCAGCCCTCGGGACAGTCAGGAGGCCGGGGAGCTGTTTTTT.

V usage is TRBV4-3 and J usage is TRBJ2-7, with D tentatively TRBD2 (5 bases). The CDR3 is made up of 14 amino acids. The ends were cut back, 1 base at V and 2 bases at J, with 9 bases in the middle. The V gene's germline CDR1 is LGHNA and CDR2 YSLEER. CDR3 in amino acids: CASSQGLTTYEQYF. The CDR3 region has the DNA TGCGCCAGCAGCCAAGGACTAACCACCTACGAGCAGTACTTC.

The rearrangement uses TRBV7-2 and TRBJ2-7, with D possibly TRBD1 on 5 matching bases. Germline V gene sequence: CDR1 SGHTA, CDR2 FQGNSA. This CDR3 has 15 amino acids. The germline V and J ends were trimmed by 5 bases and 3 bases, with 17 bases remaining between them. Written as DNA, the CDR3 is TGTGCCAGCAGCCGTAGACACTCCAGGGACTACGAGCAGTACTTC. Translating it yields CASSRRHSRDYEQYF.

The chain employs TRBV9 and TRBJ2-4; possibly TRBD1 for D (5 bases). Germline CDR1 and CDR2: SGDLS and YYNGEE. Trimming pared 3 bases from V and 0 bases from J, leaving 10 bases between. The CDR3 is 15 amino acids. This CDR3 reads CASSDSQGAKNIQYF. CDR3 nucleotides: TGTGCCAGCAGCGACAGCCAGGGAGCCAAAAACATTCAGTACTTC. The entire variable domain, with the rest obtained from reference TRBV9 and TRBJ2-4, is as follows: DSGVTQTPKHLITATGQRVTLRCSPRSGDLSVYWYQQSLDQGLQFLIQYYNGEERAKGNILERFSAQQFPDLHSELNLSSLELGDSALYFCASSDSQGAKNIQYFGAGTRLSVL.

This clone occurred a few times. The chain joins TRBV5-6 to TRBJ1-5; D gene ambiguous. CDR3 length: 13 residues. Between the trimmed V and J ends, which lost 0 bases and 6 bases, there was a span of 7 bases. Germline assignment: CDR1 SGHDT and CDR2 YYEEEE. As DNA, the CDR3 is TGTGCCAGCAGCTTGGCTTACGGTCAGCCCCAGCATTTT. Its translation: CASSLAYGQPQHF.

The gene calls are TRBV7-7 and TRBJ2-1, with a weak D call TRBD2 (6 bases). Trimming shortened V by 5 bases and J by 1 base, and 12 bases separated the two germline ends. Looked up from germline, CDR1 is SSHAT and CDR2 is FNYEAQ (reference sequence). The CDR3 totals 15 residues. The CDR3 nucleotides are TGTGCCAGCAGCCCAACCGGGACTTCCTACAATGAGCAGTTCTTC. This encodes CASSPTGTSYNEQFF.